Listed below are T cell receptor beta chains from one sample, sequenced in a study of T cell repertoires in cytomegalovirus infection. For these TCRs, the target antigens are not known. Using its own MiXCR run on the reads, TCRdb lists one record per CDR3 protein. The table lists approximately 83,000 distinct CDR3 sequences, under 30% of them singletons. The sequencing used CD8+ T cells from cultured PBMCs, collected from culture after CMV antigen stimulation. The source of these receptors is a human donor in good health (CMV status not recorded). Some clones in this sample may be carry-over from other donors' samples. The CDR3 runs from the conserved cysteine through the conserved F or W. A D gene is named only where the DNA matches it firmly. The size of a clone is reported for some rows only, either as once, few or many, or as a class for expanded clones.

>TRBV10-3|TRBJ2-7|-|TRBD2
TGTGCCATCAGGGGGACTAGCGGGCGGCAGTACTTC
CAIRGTSGRQYF
>TRBV6-5|TRBJ2-5|-|TRBD1
TGTGCCAGCGGTTACTCAAGGGACAGCCAAGAGACCCAGTACTTC
CASGYSRDSQETQYF
>TRBV7-9|TRBJ2-1|many|TRBD2
TGTGCCAGCAGTCCATGGGAAGCGGGACTCCACACCAATGAGCAGTTCTTC
CASSPWEAGLHTNEQFF
>TRBV7-3|TRBJ2-1|-|-
TGTGCCAGCAGCTTAACGTTAGGGGGGGGCCCCAACAATGAGCAGTTCTTC
CASSLTLGGGPNNEQFF
>TRBV4-3|TRBJ1-5|-|-
TGCGCCAGCAGCCCGACCTTCTCCTCGGGTCAGCCCCAGCATTTT
CASSPTFSSGQPQHF
>TRBV3-1|TRBJ2-1|-|-
TGTGCCAGCAGCCAAGGGGGGAGGAATGAGCAGTTCTTC
CASSQGGRNEQFF
>TRBV29-1|TRBJ2-1|once|TRBD2
TGCAGCGTTGAAGGCGGGACTAGCGGGATGGATGAGCAGTTCTTC
CSVEGGTSGMDEQFF
>TRBV27|TRBJ1-2|-|-
TGTGCCAGCAGTTTATCGGCCGGGCACTATGGCTACACCTTC
CASSLSAGHYGYTF
>TRBV19|TRBJ2-5|few|-
TGTGCCAGTACCGAGAGTTACAGTTTCCAAGAGACCCAGTACTTC
CASTESYSFQETQYF
>TRBV9|TRBJ2-1|many|TRBD1
TGTGCCAGCAGCGTAGCAGGGACAGGGGACAATGAGCAGTTCTTC
CASSVAGTGDNEQFF
>TRBV6-2/TRBV6-3|TRBJ1-1|-|-
TGTGCCAGCAGTGACCGTCGGGCCATGAACACTGAAGCTTTCTTT
CASSDRRAMNTEAFF
>TRBV11-3|TRBJ1-1|many|TRBD1
TGTGCCAGCAGCACTGACAGGGGGCCGGGGACTGAAGCTTTCTTT
CASSTDRGPGTEAFF
>TRBV20-1|TRBJ2-7|-|-
TGCAGTGCTAGAGAAAGGGCCCTCAAGCCCTCCCTCGACGAGCAGTACTTC
CSARERALKPSLDEQYF
>TRBV4-3|TRBJ1-4|-|-
TGCGCCAGCAGCCAAGATTGGACAGAGAATGAAAAACTGTTTTTT
CASSQDWTENEKLFF
>TRBV4-3|TRBJ2-1|-|TRBD2
TGCGCCAGCAGCCAAGATCGGGGGACTAGCGGGGCGCAGTTCTTC
CASSQDRGTSGAQFF
>TRBV20-1|TRBJ1-2|few|-
TGCAGTGCTAGAGATCTTACCTTTGGCTACACCTTC
CSARDLTFGYTF
>TRBV28|TRBJ2-7|-|-
TGTGCCAGCAGTTTAGGCAGAAACCCCTACGAGCAGTACTTC
CASSLGRNPYEQYF
>TRBV3-1|TRBJ1-2|few|-
TGTGCCAGCAGCCAAGATAATATGTCAGGGTATGGCTACACCTTC
CASSQDNMSGYGYTF
>TRBV27|TRBJ2-2|-|TRBD1
TGTGCCAGCAGTTTAAGACAGGGCACCGGGGAGCTGTTTTTT
CASSLRQGTGELFF
>TRBV7-8|TRBJ2-2|few|-
TGTGCCAGCAGCTTGTTAGGGCCCACCGGGGAGCTGTTTTTT
CASSLLGPTGELFF
>TRBV7-2|TRBJ2-1|many|TRBD2
TGTGCCAGCAGCTTGGGAAGGCGGGGGAGCAATAGTGAGCAGTTCTTC
CASSLGRRGSNSEQFF
>TRBV4-2|TRBJ2-7|-|TRBD1
TGTGCCAGCAGCCAACAGCTCCTCACCCCCGCGGGACAGGGGGCTTACGAGCAGTACTTC
CASSQQLLTPAGQGAYEQYF
>TRBV4-1|TRBJ2-7|few|TRBD2
TGCGCCAGCAGCCAAGATTGGGGGGGGTCCGAGCAGTACTTC
CASSQDWGGSEQYF
>TRBV5-4|TRBJ2-2|few|-
TGTGCCAGCAGCTTAGGTGACGGTGTCGGGGAGCTGTTTTTT
CASSLGDGVGELFF
>TRBV28|TRBJ2-1|-|-
TGTGCCAGCAGTTTGGAGTACAATGAGCAGTTCTTC
CASSLEYNEQFF
>TRBV29-1|TRBJ1-6|once|-
TGCAGCGAGGGGGATTATAATTCACCCCTCCACTTT
CSEGDYNSPLHF
>TRBV9|TRBJ2-1|few|TRBD2
TGTGCCAGCAGCGCCGGACTAGCGGCCTACAATGAGCAGTTCTTC
CASSAGLAAYNEQFF
>TRBV6-2/TRBV6-3|TRBJ2-1|many|-
TGTGCCAGCAGTTACACCAGGAGGGCCGTTTTCAATGAGCAGTTCTTC
CASSYTRRAVFNEQFF
>TRBV7-6|TRBJ2-3|-|-
TGTGCCAGCAGCTTAGCGGATAGCGGCCCCCTCACAGATACGCAGTATTTT
CASSLADSGPLTDTQYF
>TRBV7-6|TRBJ2-5|many|-
TGTGCCAGCAGCCCCCCCGGTTGGGGGACCCAGTACTTC
CASSPPGWGTQYF
>TRBV6-1|TRBJ2-2|many|-
TGTGCCAGCAGTGAAGTTGGGGACCACACCGGGGAGCTGTTTTTT
CASSEVGDHTGELFF
>TRBV27|TRBJ2-1|few|TRBD2
TGTGCCAGCAGTTCGATACTAGCGGGGGGGCCAGTTGAGTTCTTC
CASSSILAGGPVEFF
>TRBV7-9|TRBJ2-7|few|-
TGTGCCGGGGGAGGCCCCTACGAGCAGTACTTC
CAGGGPYEQYF
>TRBV6-6|TRBJ2-6|-|-
TGTGCCAGCAGTTTCCCTACGGGGGGACATCCCTCTGGGGCCAACGTCCTGACTTTC
CASSFPTGGHPSGANVLTF
>TRBV13|TRBJ1-1|-|-
TGTGCCAGCAGAGGAGTTTCCTCTGGAGACACTGAAGCTTTCTTT
CASRGVSSGDTEAFF
>TRBV9|TRBJ1-2|-|-
TGTGCCAGCAGCGTAACGGTCTCGGGCAGCTATGGCTACACCTTC
CASSVTVSGSYGYTF
>TRBV6-2/TRBV6-3|TRBJ2-3|few|-
TGTGCCAGCACGCCCGGGACTTGGGATACGCAGTATTTT
CASTPGTWDTQYF
>TRBV4-1|TRBJ2-1|-|-
TGCGCCAGCAGCCAAGGTAACAATGAGCAGTTCTTC
CASSQGNNEQFF
>TRBV19|TRBJ2-1|many|-
TGTGCCAGCCACCAGGGGGGTCCACCTCAGGTTATGTGGAATGAGCAGTTCTTC
CASHQGGPPQVMWNEQFF
>TRBV28|TRBJ1-5|-|-
TGTGCCAGCAGTTTCCTTGAGGCGACTTTATGGGAGGATGGTGGTCAGCCCCAGCATTTT
CASSFLEATLWEDGGQPQHF
>TRBV6-5|TRBJ2-5|-|-
TGTGCCAGCAGTCACATGGGAGTACAAGAGACCCAGTACTTC
CASSHMGVQETQYF
>TRBV7-9|TRBJ1-1|few|TRBD1
TGTGCCAGCAGCTCCCTTGGGACAGGGGGTACTGAAGCTTTCTTT
CASSSLGTGGTEAFF
>TRBV7-8|TRBJ1-1|many|TRBD1
TGTGCCAGCAACGATATACCGGACAGGGGGGACACTGAAGCTTTCTTT
CASNDIPDRGDTEAFF
>TRBV10-2|TRBJ1-1|-|-
TGCGCCAGCAGTGACAGGGTTAACATGAACACTGAAGCTTTCTTT
CASSDRVNMNTEAFF
>TRBV20-1|TRBJ1-5|few|TRBD1
TGCAGTGCTAGCCCCGGGACAGGGGGCAGTCAGCCCCAGCATTTT
CSASPGTGGSQPQHF
>TRBV7-6|TRBJ1-2|-|-
TGTGCCAACAGCATCCAAGGGACCCTGATCGGTGGCTACACCTTC
CANSIQGTLIGGYTF
>TRBV2|TRBJ2-7|-|TRBD2
TGTGCCAGCTCCTCCGGGAGGGGTCTTGAGCAGTACTTC
CASSSGRGLEQYF
>TRBV29-1|TRBJ2-1|-|TRBD2
TGCAGCGTTGAAATGCGGGAGGGCCTTGAGCAGTTCTTC
CSVEMREGLEQFF
>TRBV24-1|TRBJ2-3|few|TRBD2
TGTGCCACCCGGGCGGGGGGGGATACGCAGTATTTT
CATRAGGDTQYF
>TRBV12-3/TRBV12-4|TRBJ2-7|-|TRBD1
TGTGCCAGCAGTTCACGGGACAGCTACGAGCAGTACTTC
CASSSRDSYEQYF
>TRBV20-1|TRBJ2-7|-|TRBD2
TGCAGTGCTATAGCGGGGAGGCTCTACGAGCAGTACTTC
CSAIAGRLYEQYF
>TRBV7-8|TRBJ1-1|many|TRBD1
TGTGCCAGCAGCTCCATGACAGGGGGCGACACTGAAGCTTTCTTT
CASSSMTGGDTEAFF
>TRBV4-1|TRBJ1-1|-|-
TGCGCCAGCAGCCAAGAGGGGATAGTTACTGAAGCTTTCTTT
CASSQEGIVTEAFF
>TRBV20-1|TRBJ2-7|-|-
TGCAGTGCTAGCTTAGCGGCAGCCTACGAGCAGTACTTC
CSASLAAAYEQYF
>TRBV7-6|TRBJ2-3|few|-
TGTGCCAGCGCGCGCGGTAGCACAGATACGCAGTATTTT
CASARGSTDTQYF
>TRBV5-1|TRBJ2-3|-|TRBD2
TGCGCCAGTCGGCGGAGCGGGAAGCCAGATACGCAGTATTTT
CASRRSGKPDTQYF
>TRBV27|TRBJ1-6|-|-
TGTGCCAGCGGAGGGTCTAGTAATTCACCCCTCCACTTT
CASGGSSNSPLHF